The T cell receptor beta chain described here comes from a study of chemoradiotherapy in HPV16-positive cancers. Overall study context: A couple of HPV16-positive patients' cells yielded candidate HPV-specific clones and common motifs. Whole-study results and caveats: In HPV16-positive patients, HPV-responsive T-cell expansion tracked better recurrence-free survival. HPV-specific T cells were functionally defined from only a couple of HPV16-positive patients.

As for this clone: What it recognizes is unknown.

Over chemoradiotherapy, repertoires were sampled more than once. TCRdb keeps only in-frame clones here, not all; method: immunoSEQ multiplex PCR. Among around 29,000 clones, 93% were seen once, and the ten largest hold more than 15%. Germline V gene data show CDR1 as MDHEN and CDR2 as SYDVKM. The V gene lost 5 bases and the J gene lost 2 bases, with 6 bases spanning the gap. The CDR3 loop spans 12 amino acids. The clonotype comes from a human donor with HPV-associated anogenital cancer. The sequences come from blood, collected from a patient who underwent chemoradiotherapy. The chain employs TRBV28 and TRBJ2-5; the D gene is possibly TRBD2 (6 bases). CDR3 bases: TGTGCCAGCAGTGCGGGACAAGAGACCCAGTACTTC. Encoded protein: CASSAGQETQYF.